These 20 T cell receptor beta chains share one sample of origin, sequenced in a study of response to subunit inactivated influenza vaccine. TCRdb passed the RT-PCR reads through MiXCR, listing each CDR3 protein once. The sample has about 170,000 distinct CDR3 sequences, roughly 12% seen once; the top ten hold 25% to 30%. This sample also belongs to another study, concerning T cells expressing NK-cell markers. This second report adds: The cDNA for TCR beta came from 5'RACE template switching with UMIs.

Sequenced material: CD8+ T cells sorted from PBMCs, taken 11 to 12 days after vaccination. The receptors stem from a man aged 50-60 years who received an inactivated influenza vaccine.

This clonotype appeared a few times. The CDR3 DNA reads as TGCGCCAGCAGCCAAGATCCAGGAGCAGTTAACGAGCAGTACTTC. Amino acid sequence: CASSQDPGAVNEQYF. The rearrangement uses TRBV4-3 and TRBJ2-7; D call uncertain. Deletions cut 0 bases from V and 5 bases from J, with 14 bases between. Germline CDR1 LGHNA, CDR2 YSLEER. This CDR3 has 15 amino acids.

The table lists this clonotype with many counts. The chain combines TRBV30 with TRBJ2-5, with 8 bases identical to TRBD1. V lost 0 bases to trimming and J lost 3 bases; unmatched junction nucleotides: 6. Germline V gene sequence: CDR1 GTSNPN, CDR2 SVGIG (reference sequence). The CDR3 spans 15 residues. CDR3 coding DNA: TGTGCCTGGAGTGTTGAGACAGGGGCCGAAGAGACCCAGTACTTC. It translates to CAWSVETGAEETQYF.

This clonotype was observed a handful of times. The chain couples TRBV18 to TRBJ2-3; D gene uncertain. The V gene's germline CDR1 is KGHSH and CDR2 LQKENI. V gave up 2 bases and J gave up 5 bases, with 2 bases separating them. This CDR3 is built from 11 residues. This CDR3 is CASSPIDTQYF. The CDR3 DNA sequence: TGTGCCAGCTCACCAATAGATACGCAGTATTTT.

This clonotype has just a few counts. The gene calls are TRBV10-2 and TRBJ1-2; D not certain. Germline V gene sequence: CDR1 WSHSY, CDR2 SAAADI. This CDR3 has 18 residues. V shed 0 bases and J shed 3 bases, with 20 bases lying between them. The CDR3 spells CASSESRAASPGYYGYTF. The CDR3 coding sequence is TGCGCCAGCAGTGAGTCGAGGGCAGCTTCTCCGGGCTACTATGGCTACACCTTC.

This chain joins TRBV6-2 or TRBV6-3 and TRBJ2-1; 10 nucleotides align to TRBD2. The V segment lost 9 bases and the J segment 6 bases; nucleotides outside the gene matches: 5. CDR1 is MNHEY and CDR2 is SVGEGT in the germline V gene. This CDR3 is 13 amino acids long. The CDR3 spells CARFSGGSNEQFF. CDR3 DNA: TGTGCCAGATTTAGCGGGGGGAGCAATGAGCAGTTCTTC.

This chain uses TRBV27 with TRBJ1-1; D is undetermined. The V gene lost 2 bases and the J gene lost 6 bases, with 10 bases spanning the gap. The CDR3 totals 13 residues. CDR1 is MNHEY and CDR2 is SMNVEV in the germline V gene (reference sequence). The CDR3 region is CASSLIGAPEAFF. CDR3 bases: TGTGCCAGCAGTTTAATTGGAGCCCCTGAAGCTTTCTTT.

This clonotype was recorded a few times. The rearrangement joins TRBV18 to TRBJ2-1; D is perhaps TRBD2 (5 bases). Germline lookup yields CDR1 KGHSH and CDR2 LQKENI. V was cut by 6 bases and J by 0 bases, with 15 bases left in between. The CDR3 contains 16 residues. The CDR3 spells CASSPQDWSSYNEQFF. The CDR3 DNA sequence: TGTGCCAGCTCTCCCCAGGACTGGAGCTCCTACAATGAGCAGTTCTTC.

This chain links TRBV9 with TRBJ2-4, with D perhaps matching TRBD1 or TRBD2 (5 bases each). This CDR3 is built from 13 residues. The germline gives CDR1 SGDLS, CDR2 YYNGEE. Trimming stripped 4 bases from V and 8 bases from J, with 13 bases between. DNA of the CDR3: TGTGCCAGCAGCCCCCGGGACCAGGACATTCAGTACTTC. It yields the protein CASSPRDQDIQYF.

The CDR3 nucleotides are TGTGCCAGCAGTTTTGAATTCGGCCTTGGCTTAGCCAAAAACATTCAGTACTTC. Its translation is CASSFEFGLGLAKNIQYF. The V gene is TRBV28, the J gene TRBJ2-4; no clear D. Germline CDR1 MDHEN, CDR2 SYDVKM. V lost 3 bases and J 0 bases, leaving 18 bases between the germline ends. The CDR3 sequence is 18 residues long.

The chain has TRBV2 and TRBJ2-2; TRBD1 is a possible D gene (6 bases). V gave up 6 bases and J gave up 0 bases, with 14 bases separating them. The CDR3 extends over 16 amino acids. Germline CDR1 and CDR2: SNHLY and FYNNEI. The CDR3 DNA reads as TGTGCCAGCAGCCACACCGGGACATCGAACACCGGGGAGCTGTTTTTT. Its translation: CASSHTGTSNTGELFF.

Details on this clonotype: Its ends do not fully match the called genes, so a read error is possible. The chain couples TRBV27 to TRBJ2-1, with TRBD2 matching 15 bases. The CDR3 length is 14 residues. The V gene's germline CDR1 is MNHEY and CDR2 SMNVEV (reference sequence). CDR3 amino acids: CASSLSGTSGGTLF. Written as DNA, the CDR3 is TGTGCCAGCAGTTTATCCGGGACTAGCGGGGGGACCCTCTTC.

The V and J genes are TRBV4-3 and TRBJ2-7; TRBD2 aligns across 7 bases. CDR1 and CDR2 (germline): LGHNA, YSLEER. V trimming: 5 bases; J trimming: 5 bases; junction bases outside the gene matches: 21. The CDR3 is 18 residues long. Written as DNA, the CDR3 is TGCGCCAGCAGCTCCCGGGTCGCTAGCGAGGGAGGGAGCGACGAGCAGTACTTC. Its protein is CASSSRVASEGGSDEQYF.

This clonotype showed up just a few times. The gene calls are TRBV27 and TRBJ2-5; D not resolved. The ends were cut back, 4 bases at V and 3 bases at J, with 15 bases in the middle. Germline V gene data show CDR1 as MNHEY and CDR2 as SMNVEV (reference sequence). The CDR3 is 15 amino acids. The CDR3 is CASSSHWMFEETQYF. The CDR3 region has the DNA TGTGCCAGCAGTTCCCACTGGATGTTCGAAGAGACCCAGTACTTC.

V usage is TRBV20-1 and J usage is TRBJ1-5, with D possibly matching TRBD1 (6 bases). Germline CDR1 reads DFQATT; CDR2 reads SNEGSKA (reference sequence). V dropped 1 base and J dropped 3 bases, with 13 bases sitting between them. The CDR3 has 15 amino acids. The CDR3 DNA reads TGCAGTGCTAGAGCAGGGGAGTTGATCAATCAGCCCCAGCATTTT. This sequence encodes CSARAGELINQPQHF.

This clonotype was seen a handful of times. The chain carries TRBV29-1 and TRBJ2-3, with a weak D call TRBD2 (7 bases). The germline V gene has CDR1 SQVTM and CDR2 ANQGSEA. The CDR3 consists of 11 residues. Trimming took 7 bases from V and 6 from J, leaving 11 bases between them. The CDR3 sequence: CSGRGPDTQYF. The CDR3 nucleotides are TGCAGCGGGCGGGGGCCGGATACGCAGTATTTT.

At least ten counts were recorded for this clonotype. The DNA for the CDR3 is TGTGCCAGCAGCCAAGACCCCGGTTCGAGCGACGAGCAGTACTTC. Translated: CASSQDPGSSDEQYF. The J gene is TRBJ2-7, the V gene TRBV4-2; the D is unclear. This CDR3 region has 15 residues. Trimming cost V 0 bases and J 5 bases, with 14 bases left between them. Germline V gene lookup returns CDR1 LGHNA and CDR2 YNFKEQ.

This clonotype has at least ten counts. The J gene is TRBJ2-3, the V gene TRBV20-1, with TRBD2 identical over 12 bases. The V gene end was trimmed by 0 bases and the J gene end by 5 bases; junction bases not matched to a gene: 9. The germline gives CDR1 DFQATT, CDR2 SNEGSKA (reference sequence). The length of the CDR3 is 17 residues. The CDR3 loop reads CSARDFLTSGSLDTQYF. The CDR3 region has the DNA TGCAGTGCTAGAGATTTTCTGACTAGCGGGAGTTTAGATACGCAGTATTTT.

As to this clonotype: A junction boundary mismatches the germline segment, possibly from a read error. The chain links TRBV5-1 to TRBJ2-2, with 7 bases identical to TRBD1. CDR1 SGHRS and CDR2 YFSETQ come from the germline V gene. This CDR3 contains 15 residues. The CDR3 DNA reads TGCGCCAGCAGTTTGGGACAGAAACTCACCGGGGAGCTGTTTTTT. Protein sequence: CASSLGQKLTGELFF.

This clonotype was picked up a small number of times. The V and J genes are TRBV12-3 or TRBV12-4 and TRBJ2-1, with 16 bases that match TRBD2. V lost 6 bases and J lost 7; bases outside the gene matches: 6. The CDR3 sequence is 16 residues long. CDR3 nucleotide sequence: TGTGCCAGCAGGCTGGGACTAGCGGGAGGGCGTAATGAGCAGTTCTTC. It specifies CASRLGLAGGRNEQFF.

The chain is built from TRBV27 and TRBJ2-1; no firm D call. V lost 5 bases to trimming and J lost 0 bases, with 8 bases between them. Looked up from germline, CDR1 is MNHEY and CDR2 is SMNVEV (reference sequence). The length of the CDR3 is 14 residues. The chain's CDR3 is CASSQTLSYNEQFF. The CDR3 DNA follows: TGTGCCAGCAGTCAGACCCTCTCCTACAATGAGCAGTTCTTC.